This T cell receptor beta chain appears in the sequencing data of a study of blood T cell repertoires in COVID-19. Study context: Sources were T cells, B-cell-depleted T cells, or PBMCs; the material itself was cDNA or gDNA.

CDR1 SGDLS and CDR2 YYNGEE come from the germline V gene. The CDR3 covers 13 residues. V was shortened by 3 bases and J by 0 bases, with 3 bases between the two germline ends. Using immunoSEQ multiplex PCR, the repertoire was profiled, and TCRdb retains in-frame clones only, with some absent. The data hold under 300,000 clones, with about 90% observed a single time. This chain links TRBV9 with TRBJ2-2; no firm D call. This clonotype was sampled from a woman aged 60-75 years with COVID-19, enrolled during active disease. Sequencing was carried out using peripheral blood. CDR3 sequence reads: CASSGPNTGELFF. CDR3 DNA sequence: TGTGCCAGCAGCGGGCCGAACACCGGGGAGCTGTTTTTT.